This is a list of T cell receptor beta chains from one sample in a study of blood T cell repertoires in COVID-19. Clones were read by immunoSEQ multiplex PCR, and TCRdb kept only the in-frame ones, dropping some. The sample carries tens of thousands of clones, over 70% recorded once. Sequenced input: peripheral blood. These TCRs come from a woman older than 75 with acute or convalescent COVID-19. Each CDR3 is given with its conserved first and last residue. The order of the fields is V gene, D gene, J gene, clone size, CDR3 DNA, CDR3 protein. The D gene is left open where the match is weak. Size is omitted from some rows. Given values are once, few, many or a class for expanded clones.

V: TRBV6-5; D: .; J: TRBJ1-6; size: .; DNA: TGTGCCAGCAGTTACGGGGGGTTTAGTTCACCCCTCCACTTT; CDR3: CASSYGGFSSPLHF
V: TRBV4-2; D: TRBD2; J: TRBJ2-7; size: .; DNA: TGTGCCAGCAGCCAAAGGCTAGCGGGAGTCCTGGATCCGGACGAGCAGTACTTC; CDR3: CASSQRLAGVLDPDEQYF
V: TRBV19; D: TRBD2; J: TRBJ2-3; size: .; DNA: TGTGCCAGTAGGCTTAGCGGGAGTGGCACAGATACGCAGTATTTT; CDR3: CASRLSGSGTDTQYF
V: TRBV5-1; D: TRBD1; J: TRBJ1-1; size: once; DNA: TGCGCCAGCAGCTTACAGGGGCGGGCTGAAGCTTTCTTT; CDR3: CASSLQGRAEAFF
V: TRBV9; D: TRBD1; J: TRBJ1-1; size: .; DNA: TGTGCCAGCAGTCAGGGGGCCGGGGCCACTGAAGCTTTCTTT; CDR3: CASSQGAGATEAFF
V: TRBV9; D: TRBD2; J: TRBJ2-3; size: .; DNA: TGTGCCAGCAGCGTATTGAGCGGGAGTGGCACAGATACGCAGTATTTT; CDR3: CASSVLSGSGTDTQYF
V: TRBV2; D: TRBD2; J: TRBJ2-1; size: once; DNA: TGTGCCAGCAGTTCTACCCTGACTAGCAAGCAGTTCTTC; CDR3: CASSSTLTSKQFF
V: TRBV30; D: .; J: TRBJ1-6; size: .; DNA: TGTGCCTGGAGTAAAACCGTCGGGATGAGCTCCTATAATTCACCCCTCCACTTT; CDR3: CAWSKTVGMSSYNSPLHF
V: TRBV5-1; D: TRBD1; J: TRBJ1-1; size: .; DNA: TGCGCCAGCAGATCGACAGGGACGGTTGAAGCTTTCTTT; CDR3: CASRSTGTVEAFF
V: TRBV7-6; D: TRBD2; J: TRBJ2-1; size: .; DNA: TGTGCCAGCAGGTTAGCCCCGGGACTAGATGACGGTGAGCAGTTCTTC; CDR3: CASRLAPGLDDGEQFF
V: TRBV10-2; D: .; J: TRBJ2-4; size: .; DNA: TGCGCCAGCAACCAACGAGAGGGCCAAAACATTCAGTACTTC; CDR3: CASNQREGQNIQYF
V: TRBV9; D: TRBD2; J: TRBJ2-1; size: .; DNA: TGTGCCAGCAGCGTAGGATCGGGAGGGTACAATGAGCAGTTCTTC; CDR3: CASSVGSGGYNEQFF
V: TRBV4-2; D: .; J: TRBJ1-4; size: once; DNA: TGTGCCAGCAGCCTCACTGTGGAAAAACTGTTTTTT; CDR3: CASSLTVEKLFF
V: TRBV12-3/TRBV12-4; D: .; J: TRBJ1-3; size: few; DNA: TGTGCCAGCAGTAGACAGGACGAAGGCATATATTTT; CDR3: CASSRQDEGIYF